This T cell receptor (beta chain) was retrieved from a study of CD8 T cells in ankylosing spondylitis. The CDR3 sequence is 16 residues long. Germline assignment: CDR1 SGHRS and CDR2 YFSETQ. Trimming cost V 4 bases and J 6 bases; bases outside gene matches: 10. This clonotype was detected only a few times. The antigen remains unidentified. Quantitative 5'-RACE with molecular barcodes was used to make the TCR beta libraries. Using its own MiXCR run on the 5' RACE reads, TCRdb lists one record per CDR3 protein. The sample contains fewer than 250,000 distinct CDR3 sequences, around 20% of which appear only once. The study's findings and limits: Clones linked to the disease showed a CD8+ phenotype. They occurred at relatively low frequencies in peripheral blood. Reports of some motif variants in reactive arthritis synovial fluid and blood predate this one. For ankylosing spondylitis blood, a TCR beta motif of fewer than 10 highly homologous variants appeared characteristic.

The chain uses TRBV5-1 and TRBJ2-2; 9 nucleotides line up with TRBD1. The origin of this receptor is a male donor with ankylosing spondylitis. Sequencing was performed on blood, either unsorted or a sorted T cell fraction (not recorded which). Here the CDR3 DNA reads TGCGCCAGCAGCCCAGCCGGGACAGGGAAGGCCGGGGAGCTGTTTTTT. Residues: CASSPAGTGKAGELFF.